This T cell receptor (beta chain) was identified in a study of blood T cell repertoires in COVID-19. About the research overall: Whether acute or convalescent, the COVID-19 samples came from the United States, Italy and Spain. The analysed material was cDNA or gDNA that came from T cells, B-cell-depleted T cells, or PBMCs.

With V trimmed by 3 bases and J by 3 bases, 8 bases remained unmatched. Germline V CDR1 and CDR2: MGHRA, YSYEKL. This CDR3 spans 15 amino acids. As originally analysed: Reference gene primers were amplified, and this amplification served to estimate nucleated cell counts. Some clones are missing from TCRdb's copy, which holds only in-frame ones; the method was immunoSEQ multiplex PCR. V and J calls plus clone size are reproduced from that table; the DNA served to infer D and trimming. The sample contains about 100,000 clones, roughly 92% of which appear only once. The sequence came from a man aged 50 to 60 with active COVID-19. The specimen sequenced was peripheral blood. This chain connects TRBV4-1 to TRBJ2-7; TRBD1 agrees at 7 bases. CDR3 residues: CASSHQTGTVYEQYF. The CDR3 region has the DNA TGCGCCAGCAGCCACCAAACCGGGACAGTCTACGAGCAGTACTTC.